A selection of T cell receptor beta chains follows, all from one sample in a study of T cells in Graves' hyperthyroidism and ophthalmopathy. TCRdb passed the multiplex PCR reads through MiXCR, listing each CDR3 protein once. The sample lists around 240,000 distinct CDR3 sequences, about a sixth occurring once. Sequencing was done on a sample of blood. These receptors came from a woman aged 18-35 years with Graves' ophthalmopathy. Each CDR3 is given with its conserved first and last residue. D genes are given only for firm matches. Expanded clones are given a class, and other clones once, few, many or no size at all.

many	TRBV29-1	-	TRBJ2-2	TGCAGCGTTGTCTCCCCGGGAGCGGTCACCGGGGAGCTGTTTTTT	CSVVSPGAVTGELFF
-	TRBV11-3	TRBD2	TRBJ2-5	TGTGCCAGCAGTTACCGACTAGCGGGGGCCACGTACCAAGAGACCCAGTACTTC	CASSYRLAGATYQETQYF
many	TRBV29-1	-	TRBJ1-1	TGCAGCGTTGAGGGTCAGGGCTGGGGCACTGAAGCTTTCTTT	CSVEGQGWGTEAFF
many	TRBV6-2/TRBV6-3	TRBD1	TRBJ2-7	TGTGCCAGCAGTTATGTTCCCCCGAGGGACAGGGGCTACGAGCAGTACTTC	CASSYVPPRDRGYEQYF
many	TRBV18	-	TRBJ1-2	TGTGCCAGCTCACCCCGGGACATCGGGGGCTACACCTTC	CASSPRDIGGYTF
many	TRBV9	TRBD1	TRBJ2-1	TGTGCCAGCAGCAGACAGGGCAGGCGGTCAGGGGCTGAGCAGTTCTTC	CASSRQGRRSGAEQFF
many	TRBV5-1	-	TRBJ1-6	TGCGCCAGCAGCTTGAGTGGCTTAAGCCAAAACTCACCCCTCCACTTT	CASSLSGLSQNSPLHF
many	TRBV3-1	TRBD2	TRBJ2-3	TGTGCCAGCAGCCCCCAAGCGGGAGCGGTCGCAGATACGCAGTATTTT	CASSPQAGAVADTQYF
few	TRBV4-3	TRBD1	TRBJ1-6	TGCGCCAGCAGCCGCAACAGGGGGCCTAATTCACCCCTCCACTTT	CASSRNRGPNSPLHF
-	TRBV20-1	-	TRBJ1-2	TGCAGTGCTTGGGCGGGGCTCTGGAACTATGGCTACACCTTC	CSAWAGLWNYGYTF
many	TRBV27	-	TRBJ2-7	TGTGCCAGCAGTTTATCGCCCCTCTACGAGCAGTACTTC	CASSLSPLYEQYF
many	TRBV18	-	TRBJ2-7	TGTGCCAGCTCACCACAGCCCGCAGGACCTCTCTCCTACGAGCAGTACTTC	CASSPQPAGPLSYEQYF
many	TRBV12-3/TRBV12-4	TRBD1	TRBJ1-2	TGTGCCAGCACCCTCCTACAGGGGGCTGGCTACACCTTC	CASTLLQGAGYTF
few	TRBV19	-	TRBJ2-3	TGTGCCAGTAGTGGTCGGGGCAGGACAGATACGCAGTATTTT	CASSGRGRTDTQYF
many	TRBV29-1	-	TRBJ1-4	TGCAGCGTTGGGATGAGGGATGAAAAACTGTTTTTT	CSVGMRDEKLFF
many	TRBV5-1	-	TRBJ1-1	TGCGCCAGCAGCTCCGGGGGGGACACTGAAGCTTTCTTT	CASSSGGDTEAFF
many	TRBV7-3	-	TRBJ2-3	TGTGCCAGCAGCTTATATGCAGGCCCTACAGATACGCAGTATTTT	CASSLYAGPTDTQYF
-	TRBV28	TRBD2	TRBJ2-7	TGTGCCACCCACTCGCCGGGACTAGCGGGAAAAGACTACGAGCAGTACTTC	CATHSPGLAGKDYEQYF
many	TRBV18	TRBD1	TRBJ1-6	TGTGCCAGCTCCCCCGGGACAGGGTACTCACCCCTCCACTTT	CASSPGTGYSPLHF
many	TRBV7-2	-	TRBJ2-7	TGTGCCAGCAGCGAACAGTACGAGCAGTACTTC	CASSEQYEQYF
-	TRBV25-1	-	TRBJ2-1	TGTGCCAGCAGTCCCCCGGGACGACGATCCTACAATGAGCAGTTCTTC	CASSPPGRRSYNEQFF
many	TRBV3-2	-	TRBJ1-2	TGTGCCAGCAGCCAACTCCCCGAACAGGGAAGAGGCTATGGCTACACCTTC	CASSQLPEQGRGYGYTF
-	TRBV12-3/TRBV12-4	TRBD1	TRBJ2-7	TGTGCCAGCACTCCACGGGACAGGGGGTTTTACGAGCAGTACTTC	CASTPRDRGFYEQYF
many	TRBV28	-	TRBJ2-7	TGTGCCAGCAGTGCCCCCCGGTTCTCCTACGAGCAGTACTTC	CASSAPRFSYEQYF
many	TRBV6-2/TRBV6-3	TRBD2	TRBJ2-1	TGTGCCAGCACCTACCGGGCTAGCGGGGACTACAATGAGCAGTTCTTC	CASTYRASGDYNEQFF
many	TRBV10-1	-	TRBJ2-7	TGCGCCAGCAGCCCCCCGGAGCGGGCCTACGAGCAGTACTTC	CASSPPERAYEQYF
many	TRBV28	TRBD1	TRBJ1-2	TGTGCCAGCAGTTTATCAGACAGGGCCTATGGCTACACCTTC	CASSLSDRAYGYTF
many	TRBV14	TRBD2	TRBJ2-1	TGTGCCAGCAGCCCAACGGGGCGGGGGGGCTACAATGAGCAGTTCTTC	CASSPTGRGGYNEQFF
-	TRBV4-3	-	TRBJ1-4	TGCGCCAGCAGCCAGGGTTGGGGCAGAGGTAATGAAAAACTGTTTTTT	CASSQGWGRGNEKLFF
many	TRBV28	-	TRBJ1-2	TGTGCCAGCAGTTTACTCTCGGGGCCCGAGGGCTATGGCTACACCTTC	CASSLLSGPEGYGYTF
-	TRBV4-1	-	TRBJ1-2	TGCGCCAGCAGCCAAGATCCCCACGCAGGAGATAACTATGGCTACACCTTC	CASSQDPHAGDNYGYTF
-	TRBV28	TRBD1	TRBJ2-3	TGTGCCAGCAGTGCAGGGGGCATGACAGATACGCAGTATTTT	CASSAGGMTDTQYF
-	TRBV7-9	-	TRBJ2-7	TGTGCCAGCAGCTTAGGTAGTAACTCTTTCACCTACGAGCAGTACTTC	CASSLGSNSFTYEQYF
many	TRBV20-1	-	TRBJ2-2	TGCAGTGCCGAACGGCTGTGGCAGGGAGACACCGGGGAGCTGTTTTTT	CSAERLWQGDTGELFF
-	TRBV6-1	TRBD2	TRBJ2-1	TGTGCCAGCAGATCCCAAACCGGGACTAGCGGGAGGTATGAGCAGTTCTTC	CASRSQTGTSGRYEQFF
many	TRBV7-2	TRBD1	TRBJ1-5	TGTGCCAGCAGCCCCCGGACAGGGGACCAGCCCCAGCATTTT	CASSPRTGDQPQHF
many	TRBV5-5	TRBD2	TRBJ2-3	TGTGCCAGCAGCTTGGAGAGCGGGAGGCACCACGGATCGCAGTATTTT	CASSLESGRHHGSQYF
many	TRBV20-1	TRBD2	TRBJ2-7	TGCAGTGCTAGAGGTCGGCTAGCGGCCACCATCTACGAGCAGTACTTC	CSARGRLAATIYEQYF
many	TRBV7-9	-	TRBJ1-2	TGTGCCAGCAGCTTAGCCGGGTCAGCGCGTGGCTACACCTTC	CASSLAGSARGYTF
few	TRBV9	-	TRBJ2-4	TGTGCCAGCAGCGAAGACGGATCCAAAAACATTCAGTACTTC	CASSEDGSKNIQYF
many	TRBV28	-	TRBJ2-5	TGTGCCAGCAGTTTCTCCCCCCTCTTTGGGGTAATGCGGGCCCAGTACTTC	CASSFSPLFGVMRAQYF